The next 7 T cell receptor beta chains were all read from a single sample in a study of blood T cell repertoires in COVID-19. The assay was immunoSEQ multiplex PCR, and TCRdb's table has in-frame clones only and misses some. The sample shows more than 150,000 clones, less than 90% of them seen only once. Material: peripheral blood. The receptors were gathered from a man between 65 and 80 years old with active or convalescent COVID-19.

The rearrangement joins TRBV7-3 to TRBJ1-5, with TRBD1 identical over 10 bases. Unmatched junction bases numbered 1, after V lost 0 bases and J lost 2 bases. CDR3 length equals 16 residues. The germline gives CDR1 SGHTA, CDR2 FQGTGA. The CDR3 is CASSLTGTGGNQPQHF. Here the CDR3 DNA reads TGTGCCAGCAGCTTAACAGGGACAGGGGGCAATCAGCCCCAGCATTTT.

The V and J genes are TRBV4-1 and TRBJ1-4; no clear D. The V end lost 3 bases, the J end lost 1 base, and 9 bases lay between the germline ends. The CDR3 consists of 15 residues. Germline V gene sequence: CDR1 MGHRA, CDR2 YSYEKL. CDR3 nucleotide sequence: TGCGCCAGCAGCCACCACACCTTAACTAATGAAAAACTGTTTTTT. As protein: CASSHHTLTNEKLFF.

The chain has TRBV7-9 and TRBJ1-1; no definite D call. The CDR3 runs to 13 residues. Trimming pared 5 bases from V and 5 bases from J, leaving 12 bases between. Germline V gene lookup returns CDR1 SEHNR and CDR2 FQNEAQ (reference sequence). The CDR3 reads CASSPQRETEAFF. For the CDR3, the DNA is TGTGCCAGCAGCCCTCAGAGGGAGACTGAAGCTTTCTTT.

The chain joins TRBV4-1 to TRBJ2-7, with 12 nucleotides matching TRBD2. The ends lost 0 bases at V and 3 bases at J; junction bases unmatched: 6. The CDR3 is made up of 17 amino acids. The germline V gene encodes CDR1 MGHRA and CDR2 YSYEKL. CDR3 DNA sequence: TGCGCCAGCAGCCAAGATCAAGGGACTAGCGGGCTCTACGAGCAGTACTTC. This encodes CASSQDQGTSGLYEQYF.

V is TRBV7-9 and J is TRBJ1-6; TRBD1 aligns across 7 bases. V shed 5 bases and J 11 bases; nucleotides not matched to a gene: 15. Per germline, CDR1 SEHNR and CDR2 FQNEAQ (reference sequence). The CDR3 is 16 residues long. The CDR3 DNA is TGTGCCAGCAGCCAACAGACAGGGCCGTTTTCGACACCCCTCCACTTT. Its protein product is CASSQQTGPFSTPLHF.

There are a few counts of this clone. V is TRBV6-2 or TRBV6-3 and J is TRBJ1-1; D might be TRBD1 (5 bases). Germline loops: CDR1 MNHEY, CDR2 SVGEGT. This CDR3 is built from 11 residues. V lost 5 bases to trimming and J lost 8 bases, with 9 bases between them. CDR3 nucleotide sequence: TGTGCCAGCAGTCAATACAGGGAAGCTTTCTTT. Protein product: CASSQYREAFF.

This clone was seen just once. The chain employs TRBV27 and TRBJ1-4, with 7 bases matching TRBD1. This CDR3 comprises 14 residues. V gave up 2 bases and J gave up 7 bases; unmatched junction bases: 4. The germline V gene encodes CDR1 MNHEY and CDR2 SMNVEV (reference sequence). The DNA for the CDR3 is TGTGCCAGCAGTTTACGACAGGGCCCTGAAAAACTGTTTTTT. Translating gives CASSLRQGPEKLFF.